This T cell receptor (beta chain) comes out of a study of cytomegalovirus exposure and HLA in healthy donors. The PCR contained 60 Vbeta and 13 Jbeta primers. Profiled with immunoSEQ multiplex PCR; TCRdb holds only in-frame clones, not every one. The sample gives about 40,000 clones, 66% of which show up once; more than 15% is in the top ten. Germline V CDR1 and CDR2: GTSNPN, SVGIG (reference sequence). CDR3 size: 12 residues. This TCR was sampled from a man aged 50 to 60 in good health and CMV-seropositive. V and J are TRBV30 and TRBJ2-5; 7 bases are shared with TRBD1. The tail of the sequence fits TRBJ2-7 better, so the J call may be wrong. The material sequenced was PBMCs. The CDR3 is CAWSEQGYEQYF. The DNA of the CDR3 is TGTGCCTGGAGTGAACAGGGGTACGAGCAGTACTTC.